These T cell receptor beta chains were read from a single sample in a study of vaccination and CD4 T cells after COVID-19. These receptors' targets are unknown. TCRdb reanalysed the PCR reads using MiXCR and keeps one entry per CDR3 protein. In the table there are 6,000 to 8,000 distinct CDR3 sequences, around two fifths of which are singletons. What was sequenced was CD4+ T cells from blood, cultured in vitro. These receptors were obtained from a human donor in good health. Both conserved end residues are part of each CDR3. A D gene is named only where the DNA matches it firmly. The size field is filled for only some rows; it gives once, few, many or a size class.

D: TRBD1; J: TRBJ1-1; V: TRBV12-3/TRBV12-4; size: -; DNA: TGTGCCAGCAGAACCGGGACAGGGGGCGTCTTGTTAAACGCTGAAGCTTTCTTT; CDR3: CASRTGTGGVLLNAEAFF
D: TRBD2; J: TRBJ2-3; V: TRBV20-1; size: few; DNA: TGCAGTGCTAGAGATAGCGGGAGGAGTACAGATACGCAGTATTTT; CDR3: CSARDSGRSTDTQYF
D: TRBD2; J: TRBJ2-7; V: TRBV28; size: -; DNA: TGTGCCAGCAGTTTTGGTGCAGGCGGGGGCTACGAGCAGTACTTC; CDR3: CASSFGAGGGYEQYF
D: -; J: TRBJ2-5; V: TRBV30; size: -; DNA: TGTGCCTGGAAAGATGGATCGGTACGAAAAGAGACCCAGTACTTC; CDR3: CAWKDGSVRKETQYF
D: TRBD1; J: TRBJ1-1; V: TRBV19; size: few; DNA: TGTGCCAGTAGTAGACAGGGATTCCTCACTGAAGCTTTCTTT; CDR3: CASSRQGFLTEAFF
D: -; J: TRBJ1-4; V: TRBV5-5; size: -; DNA: TGTGCCAGCAGCTTGGCGCCTACAACTAATGAAAAACTGTTTTTT; CDR3: CASSLAPTTNEKLFF
D: TRBD2; J: TRBJ2-5; V: TRBV18; size: -; DNA: TGTGCCAGCTCACGGTCCACTAGCGGGGGGACCCAAGAGACCCAGTACTTC; CDR3: CASSRSTSGGTQETQYF
D: -; J: TRBJ1-2; V: TRBV4-1; size: -; DNA: TGCGCCAGCAGCCAAGAGATGAGGGGATTCAACTATGGCTACACCTTC; CDR3: CASSQEMRGFNYGYTF
D: -; J: TRBJ2-2; V: TRBV6-1; size: -; DNA: TGTGCCAGCAGCCGCGTCTCCGGGGAGCTGTTTTTT; CDR3: CASSRVSGELFF
D: -; J: TRBJ2-5; V: TRBV18; size: -; DNA: TGTGCCAGCTCACCACCGCAGGGAGAGACCCAGTACTTC; CDR3: CASSPPQGETQYF
D: TRBD1; J: TRBJ1-2; V: TRBV5-6; size: few; DNA: TGTGCCAGCAGCTTGGCCGGGGGACAGAACTATGGCTACACCTTC; CDR3: CASSLAGGQNYGYTF
D: TRBD1; J: TRBJ2-4; V: TRBV15; size: -; DNA: TGTGCCACCAGCAGAGGCACAGGGGGGCTTCTAGCCAAAAACATTCAGTACTTC; CDR3: CATSRGTGGLLAKNIQYF
D: -; J: TRBJ1-2; V: TRBV6-1; size: medium-sized; DNA: TGTGCCAGCAGCCCCAGCAACTATGGCTACACCTTC; CDR3: CASSPSNYGYTF
D: -; J: TRBJ2-2; V: TRBV7-8; size: -; DNA: TGTGCCAGCAGCCCTCCTGACACCGGGGAGCTGTTTTTT; CDR3: CASSPPDTGELFF
D: TRBD1; J: TRBJ2-5; V: TRBV2; size: few; DNA: TGTGCCAGCAGCCGGGACAGCCTCCAAGAGACCCAGCACTTC; CDR3: CASSRDSLQETQHF
D: TRBD1; J: TRBJ2-5; V: TRBV7-9; size: -; DNA: TGTGCCAGCAGCCCAGGTCGAGGACAGGGGGTCGGTGGGGAGACCCAGTACTTC; CDR3: CASSPGRGQGVGGETQYF
D: -; J: TRBJ1-2; V: TRBV30; size: few; DNA: TGTGCCTGGAGAAGCTTAAGGGGCGGCTACACCTTC; CDR3: CAWRSLRGGYTF
D: TRBD1; J: TRBJ2-5; V: TRBV7-9; size: -; DNA: TGTGCCAGCAGGCCCAAAGGACAGGGAGAAGAGACCCAGTACTTC; CDR3: CASRPKGQGEETQYF
D: TRBD2; J: TRBJ2-5; V: TRBV30; size: -; DNA: TGTGCCTGGAGTTCTGGGCTAGCGGGAGTGGGGGAGACCCAGTACTTC; CDR3: CAWSSGLAGVGETQYF
D: -; J: TRBJ2-7; V: TRBV7-2; size: -; DNA: TGTGCCAGCAGCCGTAGAATCGGGGATACCTACGAGCAGTACTTC; CDR3: CASSRRIGDTYEQYF
D: -; J: TRBJ1-2; V: TRBV30; size: -; DNA: -; CDR3: CAWRRGVRGRRRSNYGYTF
D: TRBD2; J: TRBJ2-7; V: TRBV7-9; size: -; DNA: TGTGCCAGCAGCTTAATTGGCGGGAGGGGGTACGAGCAGTACTTC; CDR3: CASSLIGGRGYEQYF
D: -; J: TRBJ1-1; V: TRBV11-2; size: few; DNA: TGTGCCAGCAGCCCGGGGCGGGGGACCAATTCGAACACTGAAGCTTTCTTT; CDR3: CASSPGRGTNSNTEAFF
D: -; J: TRBJ1-2; V: TRBV2; size: few; DNA: TGTGCCAGCAGTGCAAACCCCGGACAGAGCTATGGCTACACCTTC; CDR3: CASSANPGQSYGYTF
D: TRBD2; J: TRBJ2-5; V: TRBV6-2/TRBV6-3; size: medium-sized; DNA: TGTGCCAGCAGACGCAAGACTAGCCAATCCCCCCAAGAGACCCAGTACTTC; CDR3: CASRRKTSQSPQETQYF
D: -; J: TRBJ1-1; V: TRBV29-1; size: -; DNA: TGCAGCGTCTTGACCCCAGTCCGGAACACTGAAGCTTTCTTT; CDR3: CSVLTPVRNTEAFF
D: TRBD1; J: TRBJ2-7; V: TRBV19; size: -; DNA: TGTGCCAGTAGTATCGTGGACAGGGATTCGGACGAGCAGTACTTC; CDR3: CASSIVDRDSDEQYF
D: -; J: TRBJ2-4; V: TRBV20-1; size: few; DNA: TGCAGTGCTAATGGGGTGAACATTCAGTACTTC; CDR3: CSANGVNIQYF
D: -; J: TRBJ2-3; V: TRBV28; size: -; DNA: TGTGCCAGCAGGCCACTAGGGACTCCAGGTCCCAGGACAGATACGCAGTATTTT; CDR3: CASRPLGTPGPRTDTQYF
D: TRBD2; J: TRBJ2-2; V: TRBV28; size: -; DNA: TGTGCCAGCAGTCGCGGGGGGGCAACGGGCGGGGAGCTGTTTTTT; CDR3: CASSRGGATGGELFF
D: -; J: TRBJ1-5; V: TRBV5-6; size: -; DNA: TGTGCCAGCAGCGCCCGGGTTCATCCCCAGCATTTT; CDR3: CASSARVHPQHF
D: -; J: TRBJ2-2; V: TRBV4-3; size: few; DNA: TGCGCCAGCAGCCCCCAGGGCCCCGGGGAGCTGTTTTTT; CDR3: CASSPQGPGELFF
D: TRBD2; J: TRBJ2-5; V: TRBV5-6; size: once; DNA: TGTGCCAGCAGCGCTGGACTAGCGGGATTCTACCAAGAGACCCAGTACTTC; CDR3: CASSAGLAGFYQETQYF
D: -; J: TRBJ1-5; V: TRBV20-1; size: few; DNA: TGCAGTGCTAACAGACAAGGAAATCAGCCCCAGCATTTT; CDR3: CSANRQGNQPQHF
D: TRBD1; J: TRBJ1-2; V: TRBV19; size: -; DNA: TGTGCCAGTAGTCGACAGGGGGGCTATGGCTACACCTTC; CDR3: CASSRQGGYGYTF
D: -; J: TRBJ1-5; V: TRBV6-1; size: few; DNA: TGTGCCAGCAGACGCCGGGGGACGAGCAATCAGCCCCAGCATTTT; CDR3: CASRRRGTSNQPQHF
D: -; J: TRBJ2-6; V: TRBV29-1; size: -; DNA: TGCAGCGCGGTTGGGGCCTCTGGGGCCAACGTCCTGACTTTC; CDR3: CSAVGASGANVLTF
D: -; J: TRBJ2-7; V: TRBV29-1; size: -; DNA: TGCAGCGTTGAATATCGTATGGGGCACGAGCAGTACTTC; CDR3: CSVEYRMGHEQYF
D: -; J: TRBJ1-1; V: TRBV6-1; size: few; DNA: TGTGCCAGCACCTCAGTGACAGGGAACACTGAAGCTTTCTTT; CDR3: CASTSVTGNTEAFF
D: TRBD1; J: TRBJ1-4; V: TRBV6-5; size: -; DNA: TGTGCCAGCAGTTCGGACAGGGGCACTAATGAAAAACTGTTTTTT; CDR3: CASSSDRGTNEKLFF
D: -; J: TRBJ1-5; V: TRBV19; size: -; DNA: TGTGCCAGTATCAGCGTGGGAGGTAGGAGCAATCAGCCCCAGCATTTT; CDR3: CASISVGGRSNQPQHF
D: -; J: TRBJ2-7; V: TRBV6-1; size: few; DNA: TGTGCCAGCAGTGCTTGGGACTCAGCCTACGAGCAGTACTTC; CDR3: CASSAWDSAYEQYF
D: -; J: TRBJ1-5; V: TRBV6-2/TRBV6-3; size: few; DNA: TGTGCCAGCAGTTACTCGCCCAGGAAAGGGAATCAGCCCCAGCATTTT; CDR3: CASSYSPRKGNQPQHF
D: TRBD1; J: TRBJ2-1; V: TRBV6-1; size: -; DNA: TGTGCCAGCGGGACAGGGGGGAATGAGCAGTTCTTC; CDR3: CASGTGGNEQFF
D: -; J: TRBJ2-3; V: TRBV6-1; size: few; DNA: TGTGCCAGCAGTACCCTGCCCGGGTATAAAGATACGCAGTATTTT; CDR3: CASSTLPGYKDTQYF
D: -; J: TRBJ1-2; V: TRBV18; size: few; DNA: TGTGCCAGCTCACCAGGACCCGGATATGGCTACACCTTC; CDR3: CASSPGPGYGYTF
D: TRBD1; J: TRBJ2-7; V: TRBV30; size: -; DNA: TGTGCCTGGAGACTACAGGGGGTACCGTCCGAGCAGTACTTC; CDR3: CAWRLQGVPSEQYF
D: TRBD1; J: TRBJ1-1; V: TRBV7-9; size: medium-sized; DNA: TGTGCCAGCAGCCAAGTGGGAGGGGGCGAAATTGAAGCTTTCTTT; CDR3: CASSQVGGGEIEAFF
D: TRBD1; J: TRBJ1-2; V: TRBV20-1; size: few; DNA: TGCAGTGCTAGAATTACAGGGGACGGTGGCTACACCTTC; CDR3: CSARITGDGGYTF
D: -; J: TRBJ1-3; V: TRBV20-1; size: few; DNA: TGCAGTGCTAGTAACGGGGCTGGAAACACCATATATTTT; CDR3: CSASNGAGNTIYF
D: TRBD1; J: TRBJ1-6; V: TRBV6-1; size: few; DNA: TGTGCCAGCAGGCGACAGGGCTTTAATTCACCCCTCCACTTT; CDR3: CASRRQGFNSPLHF